Presented here are 14 T cell receptor beta chains from one specimen sequenced in a study of metastatic and nonmetastatic thyroid tumors. With MiXCR, TCRdb called clones anew from the PCR reads. The sample contains 35,000 to 50,000 clones, 12% of which appear only once. Ahead of thyroid surgery, no patient had received treatment of any kind. Sequences were obtained from blood. The receptors derive from a male donor with papillary thyroid cancer or a benign thyroid nodule (not recorded which). Some clones in this sample may be carry-over from other donors' samples.

The genes are TRBV11-2 and TRBJ2-7; 8 bases map to TRBD2. Germline CDR1 SGHAT, CDR2 FQNNGV. This CDR3 spans 14 amino acids. V was clipped by 5 bases and J by 0 bases; unmatched bases: 3. The CDR3 region has the DNA TGTGCCAGCAGCCAAGCGGGGGCCTCCTACGAGCAGTACTTC. Translated, it gives CASSQAGASYEQYF. Based on the CDR3 plus reference TRBV11-2 and TRBJ2-7, the full variable domain is EAGVAQSPRYKIIEKRQSVAFWCNPISGHATLYWYQQILGQGPKLLIQFQNNGVVDDSQLPKDRFSAERLKGVDSTLKIQPAKLEDSAVYLCASSQAGASYEQYFGPGTRLTVT.

This clone was observed at least ten times. The V gene is TRBV25-1, the J gene TRBJ1-5; TRBD1 matches at 7 bases. This CDR3 contains 13 residues. CDR1 MGHDK and CDR2 SYGVNS come from the germline V gene. J lost 2 bases, V lost 6 bases, and 1 base had no gene match. The CDR3 protein is CASRGGGNQPQHF. In DNA, the CDR3 is TGTGCCAGCAGAGGGGGCGGCAATCAGCCCCAGCATTTT.

The V and J genes are TRBV9 and TRBJ2-7; TRBD2 is a possible D gene (5 bases). The CDR3 is 14 residues long. Germline lookup yields CDR1 SGDLS and CDR2 YYNGEE. V lost 0 bases and J lost 4, with 11 bases in between. The CDR3 is CASSVGGGLYEQYF. The CDR3 nucleotides are TGTGCCAGCAGCGTAGGCGGCGGGCTATACGAGCAGTACTTC.

This clone was seen many times. The CDR3 DNA reads TGTGCCAGCAGCTTAGGGATGTGGGCTGAAGCTTTCTTT. Translation: CASSLGMWAEAFF. The genes are TRBV7-9 and TRBJ1-1; no clear D. Germline values: CDR1 SEHNR, CDR2 FQNEAQ (reference sequence). The ends were cut back, 1 base at V and 6 bases at J, with 9 bases in the middle. The CDR3 has 13 residues. Looking up the rest from reference TRBV7-9 and TRBJ1-1 gives the full variable domain: DTGVSQNPRHKITKRGQNVTFRCDPISEHNRLYWYRQTLGQGPEFLTYFQNEAQLEKSRLLSDRFSAERPKGSFSTLEIQRTEQGDSAMYLCASSLGMWAEAFFGQGTRLTVV.

This clone was seen many times. The chain couples TRBV29-1 to TRBJ1-1; D call uncertain. Germline V gene lookup returns CDR1 SQVTM and CDR2 ANQGSEA. Trimming removed 7 bases at V and 0 bases at J, with 9 bases between. CDR3 length: 12 residues. The CDR3 loop is CSAADLNTEAFF. DNA of the CDR3: TGCAGCGCCGCTGACCTGAACACTGAAGCTTTCTTT.

The genes are TRBV6-1 and TRBJ1-2; TRBD1 might be the D (5 bases). The CDR3 is made up of 13 amino acids. The germline V gene encodes CDR1 MNHNS and CDR2 SASEGT. With 1 base removed from V and 5 bases from J, the gap between germline ends came to 8 bases. The CDR3 reads CASSEGPGYGYTF. The CDR3 DNA reads as TGTGCCAGCAGTGAAGGGCCAGGGTATGGCTACACCTTC.

A note on this clone: The junction does not match germline at one end; this may be a read error. The rearrangement uses TRBV6-1 and TRBJ2-5; no reliable D call. Germline CDR1 reads MNHNS; CDR2 reads SASEGT. The CDR3 totals 15 residues. The CDR3 region is CANSEYRQNQETQYF. The CDR3 nucleotides read TGTGCCAACAGTGAATATAGGCAGAACCAAGAGACCCAGTACTTC.

This clone was observed many times. V usage is TRBV10-1 and J usage is TRBJ1-2; unclear D gene. This CDR3 is 15 amino acids long. CDR1 is WNHNN, CDR2 SYGVQD, per germline (reference sequence). V lost 7 bases, J lost 0 bases, and 15 bases lay in between. The CDR3 loop reads CASTRSAKTNYGYTF. CDR3 DNA sequence: TGCGCCAGCACTCGGTCTGCCAAGACTAACTATGGCTACACCTTC.

A few counts support this clone. It may be a read error: a sequence one base away is much more abundant. The chain couples TRBV19 to TRBJ2-1, with D unclear. This CDR3 has 11 amino acids. Looked up from germline, CDR1 is LNHDA and CDR2 is SQIVND (reference sequence). V was cut by 11 bases and J by 7 bases, with 12 bases left in between. CDR3 protein: CAHTQSNEQFF. The CDR3, as DNA: TGTGCCCATACCCAATCAAATGAGCAGTTCTTC.

Remarks on this clone: The junction and the germline gene differ at one end; a read error may be behind it. V usage is TRBV6-1 and J usage is TRBJ2-5, with D unresolved. The CDR3 length is 14 residues. CDR1 is MNHNS, CDR2 SASEGT, per germline. The DNA for the CDR3 is TGTGCCAGCTGTGAAGCACTCAACCAAGAGACCCAGTACTTC. As protein: CASCEALNQETQYF.

This clone showed up many times. The genes are TRBV7-9 and TRBJ1-1; a weak D match, TRBD1 (6 bases). The CDR3 is 15 amino acids. CDR1 is SEHNR and CDR2 is FQNEAQ in the germline V gene (reference sequence). V was shortened by 1 base and J by 0 bases, with 9 bases between the two germline ends. CDR3 sequence: CASSLGQGMNTEAFF. The CDR3 DNA follows: TGTGCCAGCAGCTTAGGCCAGGGGATGAACACTGAAGCTTTCTTT.

This clone was counted ten times or more. V is TRBV13 and J is TRBJ1-2; 9 bases are shared with TRBD1. The CDR3 extends over 16 amino acids. V shed 3 bases, J shed 6 bases, and the junction held 11 bases outside the gene matches. Germline lookup yields CDR1 PRHDT and CDR2 FYEKMQ (reference sequence). The CDR3 nucleotides are TGTGCCAGCAGCTTGCGGACAGGGGAAGGTAGCCATGGCTACACCTTC. Amino acid sequence: CASSLRTGEGSHGYTF.

This clone was recorded many times. Since a much larger clone is just one base distant, this may be a read error. The chain joins TRBV2 to TRBJ1-5, with TRBD1 matching 7 bases. This CDR3 has 14 residues. The germline gives CDR1 SNHLY, CDR2 FYNNEI. CDR3 residues: CASTLQGSNQPRHF. CDR3 DNA sequence: TGTGCCTCGACCCTACAGGGGAGCAATCAGCCCCGGCATTTT.

In its sample, this clone was seen many times. The chain has TRBV12-3 or TRBV12-4 and TRBJ2-7; 9 bases are a match to TRBD2. V lost 3 bases, J lost 4 bases, and 7 bases stayed unmatched. This CDR3 contains 15 residues. CDR3 sequence: CASSFGVSGSYEQYF. The CDR3 DNA reads TGTGCCAGCAGTTTTGGTGTTAGCGGGAGTTACGAGCAGTACTTC.